Reported below is one T cell receptor (beta chain). These data are taken from a study of T cell changes during pregnancy in multiple sclerosis. Profiling relied on immunoSEQ multiplex PCR, and the TCRdb table lists in-frame clones only, not all of them. This table has over 65,000 clones, roughly nine tenths appearing once. The germline V gene has CDR1 SGHRS and CDR2 YFSETQ. The CDR3 has 14 residues. V lost 5 bases and J 1 base, leaving 10 bases between the germline ends. The receptor's source is a female donor with multiple sclerosis, enrolled in a pregnancy study. The material was peripheral blood, obtained in the first trimester of pregnancy. J is TRBJ1-5 and V is TRBV5-1; possibly TRBD1 for D (6 bases). CDR3 nucleotides: TGCGCCAGCAGACCGGACAGCAGCAATCAGCCCCAGCATTTT. It codes for CASRPDSSNQPQHF.